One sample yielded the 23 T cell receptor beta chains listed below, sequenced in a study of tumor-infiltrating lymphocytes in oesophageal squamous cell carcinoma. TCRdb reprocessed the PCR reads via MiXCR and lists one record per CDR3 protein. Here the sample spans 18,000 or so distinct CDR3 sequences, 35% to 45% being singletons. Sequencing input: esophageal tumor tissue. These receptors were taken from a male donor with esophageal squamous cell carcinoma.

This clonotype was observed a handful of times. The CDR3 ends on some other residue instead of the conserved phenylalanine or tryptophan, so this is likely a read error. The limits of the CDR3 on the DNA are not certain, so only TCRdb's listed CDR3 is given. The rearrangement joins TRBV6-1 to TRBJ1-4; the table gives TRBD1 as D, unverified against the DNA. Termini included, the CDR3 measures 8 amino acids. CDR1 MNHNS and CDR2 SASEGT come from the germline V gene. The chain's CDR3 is CASSERGS.

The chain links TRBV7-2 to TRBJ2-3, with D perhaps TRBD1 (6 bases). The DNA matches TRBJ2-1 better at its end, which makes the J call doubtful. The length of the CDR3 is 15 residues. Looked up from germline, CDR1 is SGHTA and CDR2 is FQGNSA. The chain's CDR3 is CASSLSKGETNEQFF. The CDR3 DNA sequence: TGTGCCAGCAGCTTAAGTAAGGGGGAGACCAATGAGCAGTTCTTC.

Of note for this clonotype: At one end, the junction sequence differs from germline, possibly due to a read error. CDR3 coding DNA: TGTGCCAGCGGCTTATACCAAGAGACCCAGTACTTC. This codes for CASGLYQETQYF. The chain is built from TRBV7-2 and TRBJ2-5; D gene ambiguous. The germline CDR1 and CDR2 sequences are SGHTA and FQGNSA. The CDR3 is 12 amino acids.

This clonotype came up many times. The CDR3 is CASSFGQQGLETQYF. CDR3 sequence (DNA): TGCGCCAGCAGCTTTGGCCAACAGGGTTTGGAGACCCAGTACTTC. V and J are TRBV5-1 and TRBJ2-5, with TRBD1 as a possible D gene (6 bases). The CDR3 contains 15 residues. Germline lookup yields CDR1 SGHRS and CDR2 YFSETQ. Trimming removed 2 bases from V and 5 bases from J, with 16 bases in between.

The CDR3 sequence is CASSPRGSFTGELFF. CDR3 in DNA: TGTGCCAGCAGCCCTCGGGGGTCCTTCACCGGGGAGCTGTTTTTT. This chain connects TRBV7-6 to TRBJ2-2; tentative D call: TRBD2 (6 bases). The germline V gene encodes CDR1 SGHVS and CDR2 FNYEAQ. This CDR3 is built from 15 residues. V lost 5 bases and J lost 4, with 14 bases in between. Full variable domain (remainder filled in from reference TRBV7-6 and TRBJ2-2): GAGVSQSPRYKVTKRGQDVALRCDPISGHVSLYWYRQALGQGPEFLTYFNYEAQQDKSGLPNDRFSAERPEGSISTLTIQRTEQRDSAMYRCASSPRGSFTGELFFGEGSRLTVL.

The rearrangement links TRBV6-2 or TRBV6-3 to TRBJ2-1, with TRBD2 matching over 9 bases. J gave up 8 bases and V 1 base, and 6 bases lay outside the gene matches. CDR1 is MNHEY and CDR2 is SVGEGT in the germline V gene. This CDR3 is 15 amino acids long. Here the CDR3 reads CASSYLAGAGDEQFF. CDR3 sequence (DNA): TGTGCCAGCAGTTACTTAGCGGGGGCAGGGGATGAGCAGTTCTTC.

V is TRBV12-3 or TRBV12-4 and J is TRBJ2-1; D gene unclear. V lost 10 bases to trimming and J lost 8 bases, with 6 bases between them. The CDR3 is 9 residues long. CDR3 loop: CATKDEQFF. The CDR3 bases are TGTGCCACTAAAGATGAGCAGTTCTTC.

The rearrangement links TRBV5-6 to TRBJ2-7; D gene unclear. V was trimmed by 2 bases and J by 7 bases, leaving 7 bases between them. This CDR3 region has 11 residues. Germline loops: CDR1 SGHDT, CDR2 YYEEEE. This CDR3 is CASSFAREQYF. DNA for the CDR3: TGTGCCAGCAGCTTCGCAAGGGAGCAGTACTTC. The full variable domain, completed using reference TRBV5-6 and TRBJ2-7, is DAGVTQSPTHLIKTRGQQVTLRCSPKSGHDTVSWYQQALGQGPQFIFQYYEEEERQRGNFPDRFSGHQFPNYSSELNVNALLLGDSALYLCASSFAREQYFGPGTRLTVT.

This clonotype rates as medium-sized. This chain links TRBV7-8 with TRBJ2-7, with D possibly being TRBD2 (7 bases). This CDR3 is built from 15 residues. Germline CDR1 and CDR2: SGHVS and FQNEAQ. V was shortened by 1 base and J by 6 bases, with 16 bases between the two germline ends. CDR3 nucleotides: TGTGCCAGCAGCTTAGTTGGGTGGGGGGGCTTCGAGCAGTACTTC. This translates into CASSLVGWGGFEQYF.

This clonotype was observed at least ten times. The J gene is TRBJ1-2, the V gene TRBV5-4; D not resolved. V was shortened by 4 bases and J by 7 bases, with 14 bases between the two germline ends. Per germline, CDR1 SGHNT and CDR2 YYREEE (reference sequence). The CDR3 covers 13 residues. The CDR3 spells CASSRRESGGYTF. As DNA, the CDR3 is TGTGCCAGCAGCCGGCGTGAATCGGGTGGCTACACCTTC.

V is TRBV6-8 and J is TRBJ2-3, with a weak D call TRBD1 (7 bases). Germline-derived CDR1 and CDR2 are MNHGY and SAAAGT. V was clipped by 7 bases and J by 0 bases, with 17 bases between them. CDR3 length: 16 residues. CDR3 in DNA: TGTGCCAGCACAGAAATGACAGGGACTAGCACAGATACGCAGTATTTT. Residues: CASTEMTGTSTDTQYF.

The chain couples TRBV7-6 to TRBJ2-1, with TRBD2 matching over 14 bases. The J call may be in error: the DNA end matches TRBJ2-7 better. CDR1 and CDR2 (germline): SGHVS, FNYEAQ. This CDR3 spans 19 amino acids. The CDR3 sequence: CASSFRTGTSGSSYNEQYF. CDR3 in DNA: TGTGCCAGCAGCTTCCGGACCGGGACTAGCGGGAGCTCCTACAATGAGCAGTACTTC.

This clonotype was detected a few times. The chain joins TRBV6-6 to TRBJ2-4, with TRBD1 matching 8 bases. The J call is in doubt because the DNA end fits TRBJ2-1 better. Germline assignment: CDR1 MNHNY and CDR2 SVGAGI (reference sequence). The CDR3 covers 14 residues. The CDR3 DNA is TGTGCCAGCAGTTACGGACAGGGCGGCGGTGAGCAGTTCTTC. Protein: CASSYGQGGGEQFF.

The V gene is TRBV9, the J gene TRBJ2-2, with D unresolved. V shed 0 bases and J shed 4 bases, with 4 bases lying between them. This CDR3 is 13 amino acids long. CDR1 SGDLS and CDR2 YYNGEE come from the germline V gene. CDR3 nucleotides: TGTGCCAGCAGCGTAGAGGGCACCGGGGAGCTGTTTTTT. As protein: CASSVEGTGELFF.

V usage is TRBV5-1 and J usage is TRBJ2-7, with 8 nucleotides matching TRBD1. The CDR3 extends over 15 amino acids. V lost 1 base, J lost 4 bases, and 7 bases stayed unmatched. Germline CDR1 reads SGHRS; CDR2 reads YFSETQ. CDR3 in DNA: TGCGCCAGCAGCTTGACGGCAGGGGGCGGATACGAGCAGTACTTC. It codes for CASSLTAGGGYEQYF.

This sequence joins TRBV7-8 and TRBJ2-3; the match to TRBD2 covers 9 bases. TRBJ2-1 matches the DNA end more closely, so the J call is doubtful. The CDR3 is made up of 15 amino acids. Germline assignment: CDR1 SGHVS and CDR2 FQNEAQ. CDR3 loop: CASSLLAGNYNEQFF. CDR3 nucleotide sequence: TGTGCCAGCAGCCTTCTAGCGGGGAACTACAATGAGCAGTTCTTC.

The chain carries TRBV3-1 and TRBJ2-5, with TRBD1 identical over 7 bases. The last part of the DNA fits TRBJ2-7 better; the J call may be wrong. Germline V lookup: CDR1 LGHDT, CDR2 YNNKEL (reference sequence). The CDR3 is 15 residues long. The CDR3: CASSSTTGIPYEQYF. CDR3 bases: TGTGCCAGCAGCTCGACGACAGGGATACCCTACGAGCAGTACTTC.

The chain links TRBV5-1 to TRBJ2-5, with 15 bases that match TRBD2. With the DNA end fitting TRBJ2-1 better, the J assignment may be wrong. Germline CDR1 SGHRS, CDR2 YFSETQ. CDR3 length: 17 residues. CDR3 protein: CASSPGLAGGGYNEQFF. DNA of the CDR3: TGCGCCAGCAGCCCCGGACTAGCGGGAGGGGGTTACAATGAGCAGTTCTTC.

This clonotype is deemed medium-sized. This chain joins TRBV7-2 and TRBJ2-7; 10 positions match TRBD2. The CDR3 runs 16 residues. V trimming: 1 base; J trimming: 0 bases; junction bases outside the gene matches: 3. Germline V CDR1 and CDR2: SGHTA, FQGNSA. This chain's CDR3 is CASSLDRTSGSYEQYF. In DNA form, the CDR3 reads TGTGCCAGCAGCTTAGATCGGACTAGCGGCTCCTACGAGCAGTACTTC.

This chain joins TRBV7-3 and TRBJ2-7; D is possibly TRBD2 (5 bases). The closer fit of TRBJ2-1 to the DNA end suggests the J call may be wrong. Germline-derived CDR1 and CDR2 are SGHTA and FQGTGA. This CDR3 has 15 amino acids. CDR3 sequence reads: CASSLEADTYNEQFF. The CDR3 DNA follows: TGTGCCAGCAGCTTGGAAGCGGATACGTACAATGAGCAGTTCTTC.

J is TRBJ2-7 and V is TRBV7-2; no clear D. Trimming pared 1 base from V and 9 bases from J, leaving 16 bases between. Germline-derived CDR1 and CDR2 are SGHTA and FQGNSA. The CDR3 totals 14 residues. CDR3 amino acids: CASSLDGSRDTQYF. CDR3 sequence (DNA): TGTGCCAGCAGCTTAGATGGTAGCAGAGATACGCAGTACTTC.

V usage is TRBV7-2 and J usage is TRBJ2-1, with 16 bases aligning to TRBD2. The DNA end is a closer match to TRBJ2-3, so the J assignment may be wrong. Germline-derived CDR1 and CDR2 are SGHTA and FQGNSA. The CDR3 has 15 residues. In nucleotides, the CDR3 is TGTGCCAGCAGCGAGGGACTAGCGGGAGGGGACACGCAGTATTTT. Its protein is CASSEGLAGGDTQYF.

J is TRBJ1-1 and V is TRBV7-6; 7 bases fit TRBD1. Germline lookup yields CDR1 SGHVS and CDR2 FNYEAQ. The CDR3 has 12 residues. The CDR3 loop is CNDREGDTEAFF. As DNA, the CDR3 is TGTAATGACAGGGAAGGGGACACTGAAGCTTTCTTT. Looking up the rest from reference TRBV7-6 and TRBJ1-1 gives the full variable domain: GAGVSQSPRYKVTKRGQDVALRCDPISGHVSLYWYRQALGQGPEFLTYFNYEAQQDKSGLPNDRFSAERPEGSISTLTIQRTEQRDSAMYRCNDREGDTEAFFGQGTRLTVV.